A selection of T cell receptor beta chains follows, all from one sample in a study of immune heterogeneity within non-small cell lung tumors. MiXCR, run by TCRdb on the multiplex PCR reads, gives a single entry per CDR3 protein. Among 9,000 to 13,000 distinct CDR3 sequences, about a quarter were seen once, and the ten largest hold 25% to 30%. The specimen sequenced was lung tumor tissue. These TCRs come from a woman aged 50 to 65 with non-small cell lung cancer. Each CDR3 is given with its conserved first and last residue. Clone size is shown for a subset of rows, as once, few, many or a class of expanded clone.

>TRBJ2-1|TRBV13|many
CASSQRDYHNEQFF
>TRBJ2-5|TRBV11-3|-
CASRRNQGAGETQYF
>TRBJ2-1|TRBV15|many
CATASGSYNEQFF
>TRBJ1-2|TRBV29-1|-
CSVEGTGSSGGYTF
>TRBJ2-2|TRBV5-1|medium-sized
CASSFGQGGTGELFF
>TRBJ2-1|TRBV5-1|many
CASSLGPFGASSYNEQFF
>TRBJ2-7|TRBV7-2|medium-sized
CASSLGGGGNYEQYF
>TRBJ2-1|TRBV6-5|many
CASSYSLLAGGPNEQFF
>TRBJ2-6|TRBV27|many
CASSPWNSGANVLTF
>TRBJ2-6|TRBV15|many
CATSRDVFGRGYNSGANVLTF
>TRBJ1-6|TRBV10-2|many
CASSETDYNSPLHF
>TRBJ1-6|TRBV6-1|medium-sized
CASRPGGRNSPLHF
>TRBJ1-4|TRBV6-1|-
CASSPRDRGLTNEKLFF
>TRBJ1-4|TRBV28|many
CASSFRDTNEKLFF
>TRBJ2-2|TRBV10-2|medium-sized
CASSEGRGQRSTGELFF
>TRBJ2-1|TRBV9|few
CASSPGPENEQFF
>TRBJ2-3|TRBV2|few
CASRDFFTDTQYF
>TRBJ2-7|TRBV11-2|-
CASSPAPGHPIYEQYF
>TRBJ2-2|TRBV10-2|-
CATSIAGGAGELFF
>TRBJ1-1|TRBV12-3/TRBV12-4|many
CASSYGTATVNTEAFF
>TRBJ1-2|TRBV10-3|many
CAISAKGGNYGYTF
>TRBJ2-3|TRBV10-3|-
CAISEVGTSTYTQYF
>TRBJ1-2|TRBV6-1|few
CASREDGYTF
>TRBJ2-7|TRBV20-1|medium-sized
CSARYLEQYF